Detailed here is one T cell receptor beta chain. Its antigen is still unknown. Per the germline V gene, CDR1 is SEHNR and CDR2 is FQNEAQ (reference sequence). V was pared by 1 base and J by 0 bases, with 9 bases between. The CDR3 is made up of 16 amino acids. This record belongs to a study of cytomegalovirus exposure and HLA in healthy donors. General study results and limits: Later, an analysis found that TCR clusters from the first cohort tended to co-occur in the 95 to 150 validation repertoires. Cytomegalovirus-associated TCR beta chains were listed, numbering more than 150.

Clones were sequenced by immunoSEQ multiplex PCR, and TCRdb holds only the in-frame ones, with some missing. The table has 150,000 to 180,000 clones, approximately 86% seen once. The donors were in the approximately 120-subject validation cohort; that cohort was separate from the roughly 660-subject first cohort. The chain is built from TRBV7-9 and TRBJ1-4; no clear D. The source material was PBMCs. This clonotype was obtained from a man in his late teens or twenties in good health and CMV-seropositive. CDR3 DNA sequence: TGTGCCAGCAGCTTAGGGACTCCGGCAACTAATGAAAAACTGTTTTTT. Amino acids: CASSLGTPATNEKLFF.